The 20 T cell receptor beta chains listed next were all sequenced from one sample in a study of blood T cell repertoires in COVID-19. This table comes from immunoSEQ multiplex PCR, and its TCRdb copy is limited to in-frame clones, with some not included. The sample shows 150,000 to 180,000 clones, around 85% of them seen only once. Specimen: peripheral blood. These receptor sequences come from a man in his fifties or sixties with COVID-19, enrolled during active disease.

This clone turned up a few times. V usage is TRBV4-1 and J usage is TRBJ2-7, with D unclear. The CDR3 covers 13 residues. CDR1 is MGHRA and CDR2 is YSYEKL in the germline V gene. V shed 2 bases and J shed 2 bases, with 7 bases lying between them. The CDR3 DNA reads TGCGCCAGCAGCCAACGGGTCGCCTACGAGCAGTACTTC. Translation gives CASSQRVAYEQYF.

This rearrangement joins TRBV4-1 to TRBJ2-7; D might be TRBD1 (5 bases). The CDR3 consists of 18 residues. Germline V CDR1 and CDR2: MGHRA, YSYEKL. V shed 1 base and J shed 1 base, with 20 bases lying between them. The CDR3 DNA is TGCGCCAGCAGCCAAGTCTTGACGGTGGTAAGGGGATCCTACGAGCAGTACTTC. Amino acid sequence: CASSQVLTVVRGSYEQYF.

V and J are TRBV5-1 and TRBJ2-1, with 10 bases matching TRBD2. This CDR3 region has 15 residues. With 5 bases clipped from V and 6 bases from J, the junction kept 8 bases outside the gene matches. The germline CDR1 and CDR2 sequences are SGHRS and YFSETQ. The CDR3 is CASSFGSSGSNEQFF. For the CDR3, the DNA is TGCGCCAGCAGTTTTGGGTCTAGCGGGAGCAATGAGCAGTTCTTC.

The rearrangement uses TRBV7-2 and TRBJ1-2; the D gene is possibly TRBD1 (6 bases). From germline, CDR1 is SGHTA and CDR2 FQGNSA. The CDR3 length is 13 residues. V dropped 1 base and J dropped 7 bases, with 10 bases sitting between them. The CDR3 protein is CASSLEGVAGYTF. The CDR3 DNA sequence: TGTGCCAGCAGCTTAGAGGGGGTGGCTGGCTACACCTTC.

This rearrangement joins TRBV9 to TRBJ2-1; 7 nucleotides line up with TRBD1. CDR1 SGDLS and CDR2 YYNGEE come from the germline V gene. V was pared by 5 bases and J by 2 bases, with 4 bases of the junction left unmatched. This CDR3 has 14 amino acids. DNA of the CDR3: TGTGCCAGCAGTCGGACAGGACCCTACAATGAGCAGTTCTTC. Protein product: CASSRTGPYNEQFF.

This chain connects TRBV9 to TRBJ2-1, with D unclear. Per the germline V gene, CDR1 is SGDLS and CDR2 is YYNGEE. CDR3 length: 14 amino acids. V was clipped by 2 bases and J by 5 bases, with 11 bases between them. CDR3 DNA sequence: TGTGCCAGCAGCGTGGCTACTACCAACAATGAGCAGTTCTTC. This encodes CASSVATTNNEQFF.

In regard to this clone: A junction end diverges from the germline sequence, so it may reflect a read error. This chain connects TRBV11-3 to TRBJ2-1, with D perhaps TRBD2 (5 bases). CDR1 and CDR2 from the germline V gene are SGHNT and YENEEA. The CDR3 covers 12 residues. DNA for the CDR3: TGTGCCAACAGCTTAAGCGGACTTGGCTGGTTCTTC. Protein: CANSLSGLGWFF. The full variable domain, completed using reference TRBV11-3 and TRBJ2-1, is EAGVVQSPRYKIIEKKQPVAFWCNPISGHNTLYWYLQNLGQGPELLIRYENEEAVDDSQLPKDRFSAERLKGVDSTLKIQPAELGDSAVYLCANSLSGLGWFFGPGTRLTVL.

V is TRBV7-2 and J is TRBJ2-1; 7 bases agree with TRBD2. The CDR3 is 15 residues long. The J segment lost 2 bases and the V segment lost 5 bases, leaving 6 bases of the junction unmatched. CDR1 and CDR2 (germline): SGHTA, FQGNSA. For the CDR3, the DNA is TGTGCCAGCAGCCTGCAGAGCGGGACCTACAATGAGCAGTTCTTC. As protein: CASSLQSGTYNEQFF.

In this sample, this clone turned up a few times. The CDR3 region is CASSPDPRAVYYEQYF. DNA of the CDR3: TGTGCCAGCAGCCCGGACCCGCGGGCAGTTTATTACGAGCAGTACTTC. The V call is TRBV5-6, the J call TRBJ2-7, with a weak D call TRBD2 (5 bases). CDR1 SGHDT and CDR2 YYEEEE come from the germline V gene. V lost 4 bases and J lost 4, with 21 bases in between. The CDR3 consists of 16 residues.

The rearrangement links TRBV20-1 to TRBJ2-1; the D gene is possibly TRBD2 (6 bases). Germline CDR1 reads DFQATT; CDR2 reads SNEGSKA (reference sequence). V gave up 3 bases and J gave up 6 bases, with 18 bases separating them. The CDR3 is 15 amino acids. CDR3 in amino acids: CSASSARDFGNEQFF. CDR3 in DNA: TGCAGTGCTAGTTCAGCTAGGGACTTCGGCAATGAGCAGTTCTTC.

CDR3 in amino acids: CASSLNRARTDTQYF. CDR3 bases: TGTGCCAGCAGCTTAAACAGGGCTCGCACAGATACGCAGTATTTT. The chain joins TRBV7-6 to TRBJ2-3; D may be TRBD1 (6 bases). Germline CDR1 and CDR2: SGHVS and FNYEAQ. Trimming left V 2 bases short and J 1 base short, with 10 bases between. The CDR3 length is 15 residues.

J is TRBJ1-4 and V is TRBV3-1 (or the pseudogene TRBV3-2); perhaps TRBD1 as D (5 bases). The CDR3 has 16 residues. V dropped 0 bases and J dropped 4 bases, with 12 bases sitting between them. The germline V gene has CDR1 LGHDT and CDR2 YNNKEL (reference sequence). The CDR3 DNA reads as TGTGCCAGCAGCCAAGACTGGGGGGGGAGTAATGAAAAACTGTTTTTT. This sequence encodes CASSQDWGGSNEKLFF.

This rearrangement joins TRBV2 to TRBJ1-5; D is unclear. The CDR3 spans 16 residues. Germline V gene lookup returns CDR1 SNHLY and CDR2 FYNNEI. Trimming took off 3 bases at V and 2 bases at J, with 14 bases between the two ends. The CDR3 coding sequence is TGTGCCAGCAGTGATCAATATGGGCAGCGCAATCAGCCCCAGCATTTT. Residues: CASSDQYGQRNQPQHF.

This clone was picked up one time. The V and J genes are TRBV2 and TRBJ1-6, with 9 bases matching TRBD1. The CDR3 sequence is 15 residues long. CDR1 is SNHLY and CDR2 is FYNNEI in the germline V gene. V lost 6 bases and J lost 6; bases outside the gene matches: 6. The CDR3 here is CASSPTGGRNSPLHF. DNA for the CDR3: TGTGCCAGCAGCCCGACAGGGGGACGTAATTCACCCCTCCACTTT.

The J gene is TRBJ1-5, the V gene TRBV19; D gene ambiguous. The germline V gene encodes CDR1 LNHDA and CDR2 SQIVND (reference sequence). V lost 4 bases and J lost 3, with 10 bases in between. The CDR3 runs 14 residues. The CDR3 spells CASSTRRDNQPQHF. In DNA form, the CDR3 reads TGTGCCAGTAGTACCAGACGGGACAATCAGCCCCAGCATTTT.

This chain links TRBV5-4 with TRBJ2-3, with 12 bases identical to TRBD2. V trimming: 1 base; J trimming: 6 bases; junction bases outside the gene matches: 9. Looked up from germline, CDR1 is SGHNT and CDR2 is YYREEE (reference sequence). There are 17 residues in the CDR3. CDR3 sequence reads: CASSLRRLAGDTDTQYF. CDR3 in DNA: TGTGCCAGCAGCTTGCGTCGACTAGCGGGAGATACGGATACGCAGTATTTT.

The chain recombines TRBV13 with TRBJ1-6; D is uncertain. Per germline, CDR1 PRHDT and CDR2 FYEKMQ (reference sequence). Trimming pared 2 bases from V and 10 bases from J, leaving 6 bases between. The length of the CDR3 is 12 residues. Written as DNA, the CDR3 is TGTGCCAGCAGCTTAACGAGATCACCCCTCCACTTT. Translation gives CASSLTRSPLHF.

The V gene is TRBV28, the J gene TRBJ2-7; tentatively, D is TRBD1 (5 bases). There are 13 residues in the CDR3. CDR1 is MDHEN and CDR2 is SYDVKM in the germline V gene. V lost 5 bases and J 5 bases, leaving 13 bases between the germline ends. The CDR3 region is CASSTQGPHEQYF. The CDR3 DNA sequence: TGTGCCAGCAGTACCCAGGGTCCCCACGAGCAGTACTTC.

V and J are TRBV9 and TRBJ2-4; a weak D match, TRBD2 (5 bases). The CDR3 loop spans 16 amino acids. V lost 4 bases and J lost 2, with 16 bases in between. Germline CDR1 SGDLS, CDR2 YYNGEE. The CDR3 reads CASSPRTAGPKNIQYF. CDR3 nucleotides: TGTGCCAGCAGCCCAAGGACTGCCGGTCCCAAAAACATTCAGTACTTC.

The chain is built from TRBV3-1 (or the pseudogene TRBV3-2) and TRBJ2-6; TRBD1 matches at 8 bases. J was trimmed by 0 bases and V by 4 bases; bases with no gene match: 5. This CDR3 has 17 residues. Germline lookup yields CDR1 LGHDT and CDR2 YNNKEL (reference sequence). This CDR3 is CASSPWTGNSGANVLTF. The CDR3 region has the DNA TGTGCCAGCAGCCCCTGGACAGGGAACTCTGGGGCCAACGTCCTGACTTTC.